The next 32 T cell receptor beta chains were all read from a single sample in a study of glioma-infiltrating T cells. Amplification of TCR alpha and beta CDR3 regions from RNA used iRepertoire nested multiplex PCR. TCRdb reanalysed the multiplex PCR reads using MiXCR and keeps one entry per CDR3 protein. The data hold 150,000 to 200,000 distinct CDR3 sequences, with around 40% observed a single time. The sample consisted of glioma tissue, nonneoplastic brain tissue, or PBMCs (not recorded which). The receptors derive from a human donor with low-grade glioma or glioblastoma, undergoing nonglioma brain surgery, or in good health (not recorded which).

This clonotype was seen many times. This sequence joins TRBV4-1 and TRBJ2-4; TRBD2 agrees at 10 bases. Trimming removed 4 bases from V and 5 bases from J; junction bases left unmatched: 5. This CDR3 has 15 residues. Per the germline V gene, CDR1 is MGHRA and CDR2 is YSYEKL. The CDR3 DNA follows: TGCGCCAGCAGCCCCTACAGCGGGAGGGAAAACATTCAGTACTTC. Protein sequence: CASSPYSGRENIQYF.

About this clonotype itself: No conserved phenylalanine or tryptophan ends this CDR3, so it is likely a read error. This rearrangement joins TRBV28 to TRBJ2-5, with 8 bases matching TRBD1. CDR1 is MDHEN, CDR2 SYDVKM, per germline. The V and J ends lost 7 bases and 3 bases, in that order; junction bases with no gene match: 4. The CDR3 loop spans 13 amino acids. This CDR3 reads CASTDRAEETQYL. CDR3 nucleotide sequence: TGTGCCAGCACGGACAGGGCGGAAGAGACCCAGTACCTC.

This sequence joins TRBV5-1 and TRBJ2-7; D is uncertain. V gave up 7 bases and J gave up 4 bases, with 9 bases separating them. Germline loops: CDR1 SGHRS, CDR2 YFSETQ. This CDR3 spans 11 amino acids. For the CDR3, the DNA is TGCGCCAGCGGCTCGGGTTACGAGCAGTACTTC. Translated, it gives CASGSGYEQYF. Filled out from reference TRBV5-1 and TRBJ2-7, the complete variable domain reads KAGVTQTPRYLIKTRGQQVTLSCSPISGHRSVSWYQQTPGQGLQFLFEYFSETQRNKGNFPGRFSGRQFSNSRSEMNVSTLELGDSALYLCASGSGYEQYFGPGTRLTVT.

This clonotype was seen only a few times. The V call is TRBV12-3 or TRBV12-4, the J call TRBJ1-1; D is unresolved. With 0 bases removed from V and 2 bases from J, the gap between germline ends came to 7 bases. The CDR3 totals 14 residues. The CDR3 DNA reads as TGTGCCAGCAGTTTAGCGCATGGCAACACTGAAGCTTTCTTT. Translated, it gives CASSLAHGNTEAFF.

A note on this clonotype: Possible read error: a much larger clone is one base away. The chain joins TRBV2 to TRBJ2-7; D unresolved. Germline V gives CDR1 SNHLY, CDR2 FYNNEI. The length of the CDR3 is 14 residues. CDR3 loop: CASKQRGDSYGQYF. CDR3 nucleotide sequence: TGTGCCAGCAAACAAAGAGGTGACTCCTACGGGCAGTACTTC. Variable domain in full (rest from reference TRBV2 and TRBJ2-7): EPEVTQTPSHQVTQMGQEVILRCVPISNHLYFYWYRQILGQKVEFLVSFYNNEISEKSEIFDDQFSVERPDGSNFTLKIRSTKLEDSAMYFCASKQRGDSYGQYFGPGTRLTVT.

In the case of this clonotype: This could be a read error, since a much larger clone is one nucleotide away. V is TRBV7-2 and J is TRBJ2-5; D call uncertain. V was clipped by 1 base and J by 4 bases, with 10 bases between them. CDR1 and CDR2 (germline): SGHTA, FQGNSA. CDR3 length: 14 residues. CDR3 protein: CASSLGCRAETQYF. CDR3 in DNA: TGTGCCAGCAGCTTAGGTTGTAGGGCAGAGACCCAGTACTTC.

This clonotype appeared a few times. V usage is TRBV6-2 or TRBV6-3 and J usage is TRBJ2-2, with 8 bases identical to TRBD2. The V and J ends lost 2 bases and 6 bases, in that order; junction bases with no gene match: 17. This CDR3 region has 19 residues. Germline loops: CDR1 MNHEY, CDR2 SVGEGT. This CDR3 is CASSYPPRSGRISAGELFF. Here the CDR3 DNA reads TGTGCCAGCAGTTACCCCCCCAGGAGCGGGAGAATAAGTGCCGGGGAGCTGTTTTTT.

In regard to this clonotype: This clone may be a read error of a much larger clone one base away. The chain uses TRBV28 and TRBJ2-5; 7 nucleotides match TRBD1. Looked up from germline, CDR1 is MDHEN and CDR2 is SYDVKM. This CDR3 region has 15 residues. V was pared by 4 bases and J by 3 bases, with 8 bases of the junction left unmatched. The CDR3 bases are TGTGCCAGCAGTTCCCGGGACAGACATAAAGAGACCCAGTACTTC. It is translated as CASSSRDRHKETQYF. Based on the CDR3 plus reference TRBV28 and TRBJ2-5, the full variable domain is DVKVTQSSRYLVKRTGEKVFLECVQDMDHENMFWYRQDPGLGLRLIYFSYDVKMKEKGDIPEGYSVSREKKERFSLILESASTNQTSMYLCASSSRDRHKETQYFGPGTRLLVL.

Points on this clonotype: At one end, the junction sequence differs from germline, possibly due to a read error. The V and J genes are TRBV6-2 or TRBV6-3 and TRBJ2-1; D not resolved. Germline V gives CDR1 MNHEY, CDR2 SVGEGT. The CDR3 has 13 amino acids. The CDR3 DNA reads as TGTGCCAGAAGTTATGGTTCCTACAATGAGAAGTTCTTC. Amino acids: CARSYGSYNEKFF.

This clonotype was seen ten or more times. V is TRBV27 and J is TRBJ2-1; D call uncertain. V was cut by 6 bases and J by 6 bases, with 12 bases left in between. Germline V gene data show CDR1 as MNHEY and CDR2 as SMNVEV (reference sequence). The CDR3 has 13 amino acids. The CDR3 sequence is CASSPSGGNEQFF. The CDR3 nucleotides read TGTGCCAGCAGCCCGTCCGGCGGCAATGAGCAGTTCTTC.

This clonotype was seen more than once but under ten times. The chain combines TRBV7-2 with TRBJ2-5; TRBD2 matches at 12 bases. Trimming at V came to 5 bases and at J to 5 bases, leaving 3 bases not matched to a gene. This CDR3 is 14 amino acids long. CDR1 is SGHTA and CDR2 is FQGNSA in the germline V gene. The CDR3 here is CASSVTSGSETQYF. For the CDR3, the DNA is TGTGCCAGCAGCGTGACTAGCGGGAGTGAGACCCAGTACTTC.

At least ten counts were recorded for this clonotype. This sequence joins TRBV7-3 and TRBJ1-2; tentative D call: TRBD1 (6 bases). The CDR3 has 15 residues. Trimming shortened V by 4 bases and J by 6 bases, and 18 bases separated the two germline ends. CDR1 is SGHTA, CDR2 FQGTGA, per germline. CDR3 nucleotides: TGTGCCAGCAGCTCCGGACCCCTGACAGGCCATGGCTACACCTTC. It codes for CASSSGPLTGHGYTF.

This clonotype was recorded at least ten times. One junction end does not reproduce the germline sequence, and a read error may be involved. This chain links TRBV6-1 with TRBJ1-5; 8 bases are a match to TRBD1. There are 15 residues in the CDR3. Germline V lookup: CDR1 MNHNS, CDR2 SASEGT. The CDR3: CAIGRTGNNNRPQHF. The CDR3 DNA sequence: TGTGCCATCGGGCGGACAGGGAACAACAATCGGCCCCAGCATTTT.

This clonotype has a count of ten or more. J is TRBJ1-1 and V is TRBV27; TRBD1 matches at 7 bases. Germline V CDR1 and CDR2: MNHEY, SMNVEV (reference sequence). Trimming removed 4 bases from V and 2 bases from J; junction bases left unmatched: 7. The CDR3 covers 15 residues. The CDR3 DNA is TGTGCCAGCAGTTATTTGACAGGGCCTAACACTGAAGCTTTCTTT. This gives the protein CASSYLTGPNTEAFF.

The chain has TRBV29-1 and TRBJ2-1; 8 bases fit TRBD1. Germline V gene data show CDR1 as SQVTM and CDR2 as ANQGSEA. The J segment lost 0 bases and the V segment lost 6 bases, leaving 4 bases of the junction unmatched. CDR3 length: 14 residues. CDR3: CSVSDRGSYNEQFF. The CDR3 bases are TGCAGCGTGAGCGACAGGGGCTCCTACAATGAGCAGTTCTTC.

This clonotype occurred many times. CDR3 amino acids: CASSFRDRGPYEQYF. CDR3 bases: TGTGCCAGCAGCTTCCGGGACAGGGGGCCGTACGAGCAGTACTTC. V gene TRBV7-2 combines with J gene TRBJ2-7, with 12 bases lining up with TRBD1. CDR3 size: 15 residues. J gave up 4 bases and V 3 bases, and 4 bases lay outside the gene matches. Per the germline V gene, CDR1 is SGHTA and CDR2 is FQGNSA.

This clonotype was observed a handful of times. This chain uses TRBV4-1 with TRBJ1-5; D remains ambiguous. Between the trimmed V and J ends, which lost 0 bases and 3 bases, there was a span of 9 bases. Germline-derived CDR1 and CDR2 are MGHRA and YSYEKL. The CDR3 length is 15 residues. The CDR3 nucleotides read TGCGCCAGCAGCCAAGACGACGGCGCCAATCAGCCCCAGCATTTT. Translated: CASSQDDGANQPQHF.

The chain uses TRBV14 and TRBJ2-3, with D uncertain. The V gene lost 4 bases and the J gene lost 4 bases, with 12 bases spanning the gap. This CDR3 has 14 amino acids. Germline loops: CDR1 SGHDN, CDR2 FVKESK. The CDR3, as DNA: TGTGCCAGCAGCCCCCGGTTCGCAGCAGATACGCAGTATTTT. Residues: CASSPRFAADTQYF.

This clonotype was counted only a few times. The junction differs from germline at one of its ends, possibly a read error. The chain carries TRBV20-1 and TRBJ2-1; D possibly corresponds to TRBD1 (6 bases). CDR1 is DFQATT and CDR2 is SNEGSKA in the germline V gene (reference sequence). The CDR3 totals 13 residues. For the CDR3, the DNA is TGCAGTACGAAAACCGGGACACTCAATGAGCAGTCCTTC. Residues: CSTKTGTLNEQSF.

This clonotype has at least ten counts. The CDR3, as DNA: TGTGCCAGCACCGGCAGGGATCAGCCCCAGCATTTT. It specifies CASTGRDQPQHF. V and J are TRBV2 and TRBJ1-5, with D perhaps matching TRBD1 (5 bases). The germline V gene has CDR1 SNHLY and CDR2 FYNNEI. CDR3 length: 12 amino acids. The V end lost 7 bases, the J end lost 5 bases, and 9 bases lay between the germline ends. Combining the CDR3 with reference TRBV2 and TRBJ1-5 gives the whole variable domain EPEVTQTPSHQVTQMGQEVILRCVPISNHLYFYWYRQILGQKVEFLVSFYNNEISEKSEIFDDQFSVERPDGSNFTLKIRSTKLEDSAMYFCASTGRDQPQHFGDGTRLSIL.

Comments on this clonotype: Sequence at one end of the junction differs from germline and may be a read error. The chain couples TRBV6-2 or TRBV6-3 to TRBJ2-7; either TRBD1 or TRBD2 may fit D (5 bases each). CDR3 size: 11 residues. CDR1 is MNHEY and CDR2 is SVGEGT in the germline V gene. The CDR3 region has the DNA TGTGACACCTCCAGGGACGGCGAGCAGTGCTTC. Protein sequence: CDTSRDGEQCF.

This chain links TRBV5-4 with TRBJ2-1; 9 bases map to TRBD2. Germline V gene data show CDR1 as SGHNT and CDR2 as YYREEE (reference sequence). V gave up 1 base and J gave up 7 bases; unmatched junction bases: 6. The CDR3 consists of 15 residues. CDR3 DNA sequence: TGTGCCAGCAGCTTGAAGGCTAGCGGGACTAATGAGCAGTTCTTC. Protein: CASSLKASGTNEQFF.

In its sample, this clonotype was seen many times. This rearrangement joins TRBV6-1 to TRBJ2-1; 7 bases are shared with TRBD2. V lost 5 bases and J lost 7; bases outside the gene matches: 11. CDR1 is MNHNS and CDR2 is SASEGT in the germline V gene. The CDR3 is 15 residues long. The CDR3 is CASSSPVTSTNEQFF. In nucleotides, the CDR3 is TGTGCCAGCAGTTCTCCCGTGACTAGCACGAATGAGCAGTTCTTC.

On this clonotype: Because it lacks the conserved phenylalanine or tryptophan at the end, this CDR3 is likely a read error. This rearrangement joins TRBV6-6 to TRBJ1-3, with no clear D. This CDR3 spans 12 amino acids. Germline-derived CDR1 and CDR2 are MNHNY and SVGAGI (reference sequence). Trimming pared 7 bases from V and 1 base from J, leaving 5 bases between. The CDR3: CASTGSGNTIYL. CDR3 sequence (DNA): TGTGCCAGCACAGGATCTGGAAACACCATATATCTT.

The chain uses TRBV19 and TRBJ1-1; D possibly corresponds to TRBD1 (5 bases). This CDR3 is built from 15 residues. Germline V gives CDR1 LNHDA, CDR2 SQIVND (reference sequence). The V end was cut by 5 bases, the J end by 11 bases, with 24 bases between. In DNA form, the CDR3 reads TGTGCCAGTAGTTACCAATCCGGACATGGGGAATCGGCTTTCTTT. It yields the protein CASSYQSGHGESAFF.

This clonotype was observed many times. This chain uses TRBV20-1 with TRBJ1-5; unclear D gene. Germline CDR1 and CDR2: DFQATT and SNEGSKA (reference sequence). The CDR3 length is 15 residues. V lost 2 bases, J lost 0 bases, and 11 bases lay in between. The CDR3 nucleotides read TGCAGTGCTAGATCCAGCCCTTATAGCAATCAGCCCCAGCATTTT. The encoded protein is CSARSSPYSNQPQHF.

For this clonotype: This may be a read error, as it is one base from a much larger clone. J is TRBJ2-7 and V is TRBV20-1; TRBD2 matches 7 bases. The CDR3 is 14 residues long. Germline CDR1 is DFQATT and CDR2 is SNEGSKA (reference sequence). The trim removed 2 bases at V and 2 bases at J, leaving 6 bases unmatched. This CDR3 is CSARNTGGTYEQYF. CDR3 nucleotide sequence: TGCAGTGCTAGAAACACGGGGGGAACCTACGAGCAGTACTTC.

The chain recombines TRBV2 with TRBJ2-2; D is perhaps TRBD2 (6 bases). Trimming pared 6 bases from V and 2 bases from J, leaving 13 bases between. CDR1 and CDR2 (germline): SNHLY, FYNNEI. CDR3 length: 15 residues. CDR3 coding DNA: TGTGCCAGCAGCCAGACGGGACTTAACACCGGGGAGCTGTTTTTT. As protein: CASSQTGLNTGELFF.

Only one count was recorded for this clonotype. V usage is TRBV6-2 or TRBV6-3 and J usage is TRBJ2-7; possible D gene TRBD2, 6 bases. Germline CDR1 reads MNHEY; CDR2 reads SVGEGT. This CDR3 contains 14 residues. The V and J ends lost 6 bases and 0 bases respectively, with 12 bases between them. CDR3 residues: CASSIIGSSYEQYF. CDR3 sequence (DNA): TGTGCCAGCAGCATTATCGGGAGCTCCTACGAGCAGTACTTC.

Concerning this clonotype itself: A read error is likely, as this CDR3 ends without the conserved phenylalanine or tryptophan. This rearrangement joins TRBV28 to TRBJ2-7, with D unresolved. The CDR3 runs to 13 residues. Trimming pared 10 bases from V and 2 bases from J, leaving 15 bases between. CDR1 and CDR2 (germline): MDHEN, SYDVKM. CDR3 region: CATLLSWAYEQYL. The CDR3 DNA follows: TGTGCCACCTTGCTGAGCTGGGCCTACGAGCAGTACCTC.

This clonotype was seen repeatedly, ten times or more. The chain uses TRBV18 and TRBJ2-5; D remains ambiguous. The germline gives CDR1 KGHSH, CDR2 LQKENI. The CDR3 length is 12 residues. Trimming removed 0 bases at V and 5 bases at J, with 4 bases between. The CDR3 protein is CASSPPGETQYF. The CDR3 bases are TGTGCCAGCTCACCACCGGGGGAGACCCAGTACTTC.

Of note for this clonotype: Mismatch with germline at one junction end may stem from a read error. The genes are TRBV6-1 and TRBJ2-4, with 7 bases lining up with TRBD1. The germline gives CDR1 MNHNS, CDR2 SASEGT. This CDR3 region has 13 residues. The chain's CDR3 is CAGKEGARSIQCF. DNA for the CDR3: TGTGCCGGCAAAGAGGGGGCGAGGAGCATTCAGTGCTTC.